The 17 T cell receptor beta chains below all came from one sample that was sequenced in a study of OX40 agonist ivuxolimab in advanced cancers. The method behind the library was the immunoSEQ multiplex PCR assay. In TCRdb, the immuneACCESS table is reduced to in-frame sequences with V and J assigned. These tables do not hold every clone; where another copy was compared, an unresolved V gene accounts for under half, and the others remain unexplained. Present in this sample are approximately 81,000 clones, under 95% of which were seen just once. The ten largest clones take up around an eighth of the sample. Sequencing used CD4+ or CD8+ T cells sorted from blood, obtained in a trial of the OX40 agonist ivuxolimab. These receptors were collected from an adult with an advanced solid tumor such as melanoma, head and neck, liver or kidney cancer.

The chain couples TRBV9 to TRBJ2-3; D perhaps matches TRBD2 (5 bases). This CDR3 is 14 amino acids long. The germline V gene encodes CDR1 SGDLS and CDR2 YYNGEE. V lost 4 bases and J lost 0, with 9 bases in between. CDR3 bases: TGTGCCAGCAGCCCGGGGTCTAGCACAGATACGCAGTATTTT. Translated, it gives CASSPGSSTDTQYF.

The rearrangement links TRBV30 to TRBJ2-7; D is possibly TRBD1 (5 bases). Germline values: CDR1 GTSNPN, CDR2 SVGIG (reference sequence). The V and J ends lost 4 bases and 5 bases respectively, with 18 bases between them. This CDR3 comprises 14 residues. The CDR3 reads CAWIRDSPSDEQYF. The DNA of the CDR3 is TGTGCCTGGATCCGCGACAGCCCCAGCGACGAGCAGTACTTC.

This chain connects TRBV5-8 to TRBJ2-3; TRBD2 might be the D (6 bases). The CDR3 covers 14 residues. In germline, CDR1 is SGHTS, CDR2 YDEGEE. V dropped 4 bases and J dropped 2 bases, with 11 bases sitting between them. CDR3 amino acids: CASSLRDFTDTQYF. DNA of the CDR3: TGTGCCAGCAGCCTCCGGGACTTCACAGATACGCAGTATTTT. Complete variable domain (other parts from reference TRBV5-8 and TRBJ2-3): EAGVTQSPTHLIKTRGQQATLRCSPISGHTSVYWYQQALGLGLQFLLWYDEGEERNRGNFPPRFSGRQFPNYSSELNVNALELEDSALYLCASSLRDFTDTQYFGPGTRLTVL.

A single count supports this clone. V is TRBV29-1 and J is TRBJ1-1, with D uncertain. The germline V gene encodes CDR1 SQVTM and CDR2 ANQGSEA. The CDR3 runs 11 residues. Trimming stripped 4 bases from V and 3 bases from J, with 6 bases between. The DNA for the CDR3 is TGCAGCGTTGGCGTTTACACTGAAGCTTTCTTT. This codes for CSVGVYTEAFF.

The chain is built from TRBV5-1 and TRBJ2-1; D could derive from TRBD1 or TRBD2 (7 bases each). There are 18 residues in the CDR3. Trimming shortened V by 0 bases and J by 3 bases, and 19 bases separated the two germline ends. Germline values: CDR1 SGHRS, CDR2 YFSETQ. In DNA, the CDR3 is TGCGCCAGCAGCTTGGCCAGGGGGGCGAGGGAGGGCTACAATGAGCAGTTCTTC. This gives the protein CASSLARGAREGYNEQFF. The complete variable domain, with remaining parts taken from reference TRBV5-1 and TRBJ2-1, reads KAGVTQTPRYLIKTRGQQVTLSCSPISGHRSVSWYQQTPGQGLQFLFEYFSETQRNKGNFPGRFSGRQFSNSRSEMNVSTLELGDSALYLCASSLARGAREGYNEQFFGPGTRLTVL.

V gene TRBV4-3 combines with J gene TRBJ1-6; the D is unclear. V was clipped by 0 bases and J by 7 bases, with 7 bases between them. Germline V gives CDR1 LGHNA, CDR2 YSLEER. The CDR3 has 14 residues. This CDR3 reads CASSQDRENSPLHF. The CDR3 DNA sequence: TGCGCCAGCAGCCAAGACAGAGAGAATTCACCCCTCCACTTT.

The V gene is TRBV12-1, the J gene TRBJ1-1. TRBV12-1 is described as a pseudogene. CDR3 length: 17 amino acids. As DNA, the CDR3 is TGTGCCAGCAGCCGGAGGATCGGGGACCCCATGAACACTGAAGCTTTCTTT. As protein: CASSRRIGDPMNTEAFF.

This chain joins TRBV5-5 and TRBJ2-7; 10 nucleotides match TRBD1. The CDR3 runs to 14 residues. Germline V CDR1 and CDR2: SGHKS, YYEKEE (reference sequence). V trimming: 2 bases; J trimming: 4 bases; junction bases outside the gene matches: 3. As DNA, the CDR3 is TGTGCCAGCAGCTTAGGGACAGGGGTATACGAGCAGTACTTC. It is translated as CASSLGTGVYEQYF.

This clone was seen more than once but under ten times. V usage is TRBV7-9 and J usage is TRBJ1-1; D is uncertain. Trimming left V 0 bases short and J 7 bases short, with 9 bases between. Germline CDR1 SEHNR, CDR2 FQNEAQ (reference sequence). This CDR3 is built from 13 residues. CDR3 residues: CASSLAGSGEAFF. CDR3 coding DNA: TGTGCCAGCAGCTTAGCAGGGTCGGGTGAAGCTTTCTTT. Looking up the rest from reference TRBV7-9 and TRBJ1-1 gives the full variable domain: DTGVSQNPRHKITKRGQNVTFRCDPISEHNRLYWYRQTLGQGPEFLTYFQNEAQLEKSRLLSDRFSAERPKGSFSTLEIQRTEQGDSAMYLCASSLAGSGEAFFGQGTRLTVV.

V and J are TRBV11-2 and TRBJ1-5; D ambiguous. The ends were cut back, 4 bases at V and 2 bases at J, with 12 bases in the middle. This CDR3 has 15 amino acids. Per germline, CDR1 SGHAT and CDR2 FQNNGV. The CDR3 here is CASSSLYGGNQPQHF. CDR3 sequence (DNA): TGTGCCAGCAGCTCCCTGTATGGGGGCAATCAGCCCCAGCATTTT.

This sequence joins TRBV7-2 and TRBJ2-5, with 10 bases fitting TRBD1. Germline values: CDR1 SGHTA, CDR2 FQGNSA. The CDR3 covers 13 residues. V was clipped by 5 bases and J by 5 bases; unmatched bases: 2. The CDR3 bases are TGTGCCAGCAGCCGGACAGGGGGGGAGACCCAGTACTTC. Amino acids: CASSRTGGETQYF.

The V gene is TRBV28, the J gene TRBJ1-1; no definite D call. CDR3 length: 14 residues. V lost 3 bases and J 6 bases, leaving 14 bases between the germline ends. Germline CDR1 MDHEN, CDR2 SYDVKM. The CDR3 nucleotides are TGTGCCAGCAGTTTCTGGGGATCTGGGTCTGAAGCTTTCTTT. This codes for CASSFWGSGSEAFF.

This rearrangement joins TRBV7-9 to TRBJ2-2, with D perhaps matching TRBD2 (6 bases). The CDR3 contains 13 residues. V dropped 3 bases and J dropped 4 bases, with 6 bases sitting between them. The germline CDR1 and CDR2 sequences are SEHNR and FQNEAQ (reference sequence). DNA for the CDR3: TGTGCCAGCAGCTTGGAGGGCACCGGGGAGCTGTTTTTT. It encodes CASSLEGTGELFF.

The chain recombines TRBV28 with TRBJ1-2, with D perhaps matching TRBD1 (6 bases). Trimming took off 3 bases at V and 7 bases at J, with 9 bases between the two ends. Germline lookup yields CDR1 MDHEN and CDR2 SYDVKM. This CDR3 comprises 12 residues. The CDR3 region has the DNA TGTGCCAGCAGTTTTAGGACAGTTGGCTACACCTTC. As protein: CASSFRTVGYTF.

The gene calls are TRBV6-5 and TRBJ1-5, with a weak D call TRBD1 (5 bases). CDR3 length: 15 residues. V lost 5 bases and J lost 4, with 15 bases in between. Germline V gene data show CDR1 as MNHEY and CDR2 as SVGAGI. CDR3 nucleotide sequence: TGTGCCAGCAGTCCTCGGGGGGGTCGAAATCAGCCCCAGCATTTT. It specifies CASSPRGGRNQPQHF.

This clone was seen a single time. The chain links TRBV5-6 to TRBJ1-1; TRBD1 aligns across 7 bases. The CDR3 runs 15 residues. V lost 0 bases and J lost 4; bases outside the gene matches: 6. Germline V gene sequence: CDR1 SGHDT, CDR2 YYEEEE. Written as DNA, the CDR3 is TGTGCCAGCAGCTTGGGAGGGGGCGTAGGCACTGAAGCTTTCTTT. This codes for CASSLGGGVGTEAFF.

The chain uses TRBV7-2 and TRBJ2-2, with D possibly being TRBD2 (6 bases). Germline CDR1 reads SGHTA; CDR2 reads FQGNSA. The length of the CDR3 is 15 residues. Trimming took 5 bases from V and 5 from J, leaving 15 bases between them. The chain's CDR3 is CASSPGAFQTGELFF. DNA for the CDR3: TGTGCCAGCAGCCCGGGAGCTTTCCAAACCGGGGAGCTGTTTTTT. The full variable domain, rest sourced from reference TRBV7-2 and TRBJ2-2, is GAGVSQSPSNKVTEKGKDVELRCDPISGHTALYWYRQSLGQGLEFLIYFQGNSAPDKSGLPSDRFSAERTGGSVSTLTIQRTQQEDSAVYLCASSPGAFQTGELFFGEGSRLTVL.